Shown below are 2 T cell receptor beta chains from a single sample sequenced in a study of molecular identifiers for immune sequencing clone quantification (dated by TCRdb to the late 2010s). The library came from PCR. TCRdb lists the instrument as NextSeq 500. TCRdb cleaned the public reads at Q25 with fastp, built clones with MiXCR and kept in-frame beta chains. Duplicate CDR3 protein sequences are folded into a single record with the most common DNA and genes. The sample has about 100,000 distinct CDR3 sequences on record, approximately 40% of them singletons. The top ten constitute 4% to 4.5% of the sample. Sequenced input: naive CD8+ T cells from blood, with Jurkat cell RNA spiked in. The cell subset or site tag for this specimen amounts to: FACS-sorted CD8+CD4-CCR7+CD45RA+ naive T cells. These receptor sequences come from a human donor in good health. Some libraries in this study had Jurkat cell RNA spiked in.

This clonotype has just a few counts. This sequence joins TRBV28 and TRBJ2-7; 10 bases align to TRBD2. V shed 1 base, J shed 10 bases, and the junction held 16 bases outside the gene matches. This CDR3 is built from 17 residues. Germline lookup yields CDR1 MDHEN and CDR2 SYDVKM. CDR3 nucleotide sequence: TGTGCCAGCAGTTTATATTGGACAGCGGGAGGGGGCTGGGAACAGTACTTC. Protein product: CASSLYWTAGGGWEQYF.

A note on this clonotype: The conserved closing phenylalanine or tryptophan is absent in this CDR3, likely reflecting a read error. V is TRBV6-2 or TRBV6-3 and J is TRBJ1-1, with D tentatively TRBD1 (6 bases). The CDR3 extends over 14 amino acids. The germline V gene encodes CDR1 MNHEY and CDR2 SVGEGT. Trimming shortened V by 2 bases and J by 1 base, and 8 bases separated the two germline ends. The CDR3 nucleotides are TGTGCCAGCAGTTACCTACAGGGGAACACTGAAGCTTTCTCT. It specifies CASSYLQGNTEAFS.